This T cell receptor (beta chain) was identified in a study of blood T cell repertoires in COVID-19. Study information: Collection of acute and convalescent COVID-19 samples took place in the United States, Italy and Spain. Sources were T cells, B-cell-depleted T cells, or PBMCs; the material itself was cDNA or gDNA.

The CDR3 runs to 18 residues. Germline CDR1 and CDR2: MNHEY and SMNVEV (reference sequence). The V segment lost 5 bases and the J segment 1 base; nucleotides outside the gene matches: 6. Original methodology: Amplified reference gene primers provided the basis for estimating nucleated cell counts. Assay: immunoSEQ multiplex PCR; the TCRdb copy retains only in-frame clones and omits some. That table gives V, J and clone size, and the DNA gave D and trimming. The sample comprises about 210,000 clones, 80% to 90% of which are singletons, and around 4.9% rests with the top ten. The sequence was obtained from a woman aged 80 or older with acute or convalescent COVID-19. The specimen sequenced was peripheral blood. This chain links TRBV27 with TRBJ2-1; 15 bases match TRBD2. The CDR3 sequence is CASSMGLAGGGSYNEQFF. The CDR3 bases are TGTGCCAGCAGTATGGGACTAGCGGGAGGTGGATCCTACAATGAGCAGTTCTTC.